Sequencing of this TCR beta chain was carried out in a study of blood T cell repertoires in COVID-19. V shed 5 bases and J 2 bases; nucleotides not matched to a gene: 5. The CDR3 extends over 16 amino acids. Germline values: CDR1 LNHDA, CDR2 SQIVND (reference sequence). Sequenced by immunoSEQ multiplex PCR; TCRdb stores in-frame clones only, minus some. The sample lists around 270,000 clones, roughly 88% seen once, with approximately 3.4% in the top ten. The genes are TRBV19 and TRBJ2-2, with TRBD1 matching over 10 bases. Sequenced input: PBMCs or T cells enriched from blood (not recorded which). The sequence was collected from a woman between 35 and 50 years old who had been exposed to COVID-19. The CDR3, as DNA: TGTGCCAGTAGTGCCCGGGACAGGGGAAACACCGGGGAGCTGTTTTTT. It codes for CASSARDRGNTGELFF.